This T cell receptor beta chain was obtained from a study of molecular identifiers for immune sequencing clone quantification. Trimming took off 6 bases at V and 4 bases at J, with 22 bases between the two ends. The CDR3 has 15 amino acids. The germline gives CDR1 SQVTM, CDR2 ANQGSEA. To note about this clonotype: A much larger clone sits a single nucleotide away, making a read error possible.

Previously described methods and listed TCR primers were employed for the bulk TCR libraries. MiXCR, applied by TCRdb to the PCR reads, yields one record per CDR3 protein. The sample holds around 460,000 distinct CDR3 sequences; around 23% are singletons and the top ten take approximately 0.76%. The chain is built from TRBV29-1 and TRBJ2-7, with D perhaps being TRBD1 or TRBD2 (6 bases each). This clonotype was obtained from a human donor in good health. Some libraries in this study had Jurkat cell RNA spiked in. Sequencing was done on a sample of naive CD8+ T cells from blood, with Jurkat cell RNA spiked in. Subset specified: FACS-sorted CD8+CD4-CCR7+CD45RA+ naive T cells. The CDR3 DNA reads TGCAGCGTGGCGTTTAGGGGGGAAGAAATTTACGAGCAGTACTTC. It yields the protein CSVAFRGEEIYEQYF.